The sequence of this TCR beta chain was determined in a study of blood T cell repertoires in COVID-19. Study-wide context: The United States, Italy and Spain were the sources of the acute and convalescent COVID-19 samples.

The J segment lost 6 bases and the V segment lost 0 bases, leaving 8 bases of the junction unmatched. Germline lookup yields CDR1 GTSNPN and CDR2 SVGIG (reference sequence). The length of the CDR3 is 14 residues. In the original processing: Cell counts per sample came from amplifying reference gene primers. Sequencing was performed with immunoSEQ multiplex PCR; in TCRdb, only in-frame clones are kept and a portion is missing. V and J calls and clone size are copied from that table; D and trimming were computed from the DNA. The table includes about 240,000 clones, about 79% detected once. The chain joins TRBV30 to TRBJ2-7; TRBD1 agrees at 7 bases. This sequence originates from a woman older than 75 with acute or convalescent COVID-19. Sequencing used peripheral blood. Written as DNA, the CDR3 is TGTGCCTGGAGTGTAATGACAGGGACGGCCGAGCAGTACTTC. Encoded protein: CAWSVMTGTAEQYF.